Presented here are 26 T cell receptor beta chains from one specimen sequenced in a study of T cell responses to AZD1222 COVID-19 vaccine. Repertoires were generated with immunoSEQ multiplex PCR, while TCRdb's copy carries only in-frame clones and drops some. Seen here are 95,000 to 150,000 clones, 70% to 90% observed once, and the top ten hold roughly 1.6%. Here the sequenced sample was peripheral blood, taken on day 0 of AZD1222 vaccination. These receptors were collected from an adult in good health.

This rearrangement joins TRBV6-5 to TRBJ1-2; weak D call: TRBD1 (5 bases). The germline V gene has CDR1 MNHEY and CDR2 SVGAGI. V was clipped by 0 bases and J by 6 bases, with 14 bases between them. The CDR3 is made up of 15 amino acids. For the CDR3, the DNA is TGTGCCAGCAGTTACTCGGTGGGGGGAAGGGATGGCTACACCTTC. As protein: CASSYSVGGRDGYTF.

The chain has TRBV9 and TRBJ1-6; D perhaps matches TRBD1 (6 bases). Germline loops: CDR1 SGDLS, CDR2 YYNGEE. Trimming cost V 2 bases and J 5 bases, with 11 bases left between them. This CDR3 spans 15 amino acids. This CDR3 reads CASSVGTQDNSPLHF. Here the CDR3 DNA reads TGTGCCAGCAGCGTCGGGACACAAGATAATTCACCCCTCCACTTT. The variable domain in full, completed from reference TRBV9 and TRBJ1-6, reads DSGVTQTPKHLITATGQRVTLRCSPRSGDLSVYWYQQSLDQGLQFLIQYYNGEERAKGNILERFSAQQFPDLHSELNLSSLELGDSALYFCASSVGTQDNSPLHFGNGTRLTVT.

This clone was recorded once. The CDR3 bases are TGTGCCAGCAGCTTAATCGCTAGCGGGAGTTACAATGAGCAGTTCTTC. Protein: CASSLIASGSYNEQFF. J is TRBJ2-1 and V is TRBV7-3; TRBD2 matches 10 bases. Germline V gene sequence: CDR1 SGHTA, CDR2 FQGTGA. Trimming at V came to 1 base and at J to 4 bases, leaving 4 bases not matched to a gene. This CDR3 has 16 residues.

The chain combines TRBV6-5 with TRBJ2-1; 7 nucleotides line up with TRBD1. V was pared by 8 bases and J by 4 bases, with 5 bases of the junction left unmatched. The CDR3 covers 13 residues. The germline CDR1 and CDR2 sequences are MNHEY and SVGAGI. The chain's CDR3 is CASASGQYNEQFF. The CDR3 bases are TGTGCCAGCGCCTCGGGACAGTACAATGAGCAGTTCTTC.

This clone was picked up one time. The CDR3 sequence: CASSSRAAKTYGYTF. The DNA for the CDR3 is TGTGCCAGCAGCTCCAGAGCGGCCAAGACCTATGGCTACACCTTC. The chain is built from TRBV7-3 and TRBJ1-2; no reliable D call. Deletions cut 4 bases from V and 4 bases from J, with 16 bases between. Germline CDR1 is SGHTA and CDR2 is FQGTGA. CDR3 size: 15 residues.

This chain joins TRBV3-1 (or the pseudogene TRBV3-2) and TRBJ2-7; 11 positions match TRBD2. This CDR3 region has 14 residues. Germline lookup yields CDR1 LGHDT and CDR2 YNNKEL (reference sequence). V lost 4 bases, J lost 2 bases, and 1 base stayed unmatched. CDR3 in DNA: TGTGCCAGCAGCCTAGCGGGAGGGCCCTACGAGCAGTACTTC. Translated: CASSLAGGPYEQYF.

The chain employs TRBV6-6 and TRBJ2-2; 13 positions agree with TRBD2. Germline-derived CDR1 and CDR2 are MNHNY and SVGAGI (reference sequence). This CDR3 comprises 16 residues. V dropped 5 bases and J dropped 5; count of bases not matched to a gene: 5. DNA of the CDR3: TGTGCCAGCAGTAGGGGACTAGCGGGAAAAACCGGGGAGCTGTTTTTT. Translated, it gives CASSRGLAGKTGELFF.

This clone has more than one count but fewer than ten. V usage is TRBV19 and J usage is TRBJ1-2; 10 bases align to TRBD1. This CDR3 spans 17 amino acids. V was pared by 3 bases and J by 8 bases, with 15 bases of the junction left unmatched. Germline V gives CDR1 LNHDA, CDR2 SQIVND (reference sequence). The CDR3 nucleotides are TGTGCCAGTAGTATCTTAAGCAGCCGGGACAGGGGATGGGGCTACACCTTC. Protein sequence: CASSILSSRDRGWGYTF.

This chain joins TRBV14 and TRBJ2-2; 7 nucleotides align to TRBD1. This CDR3 comprises 18 residues. Unmatched junction bases numbered 12, after V lost 4 bases and J lost 1 base. Germline V lookup: CDR1 SGHDN, CDR2 FVKESK. The CDR3 region is CASSLRQGIVENTGELFF. For the CDR3, the DNA is TGTGCCAGCAGCCTTCGACAGGGTATAGTCGAGAACACCGGGGAGCTGTTTTTT.

With regard to this clone: At one end, the junction sequence differs from germline, possibly due to a read error. This chain links TRBV13 with TRBJ1-3; D unresolved. CDR3 size: 12 residues. Germline CDR1 PRHDT, CDR2 FYEKMQ (reference sequence). The CDR3 DNA sequence: TGTGCCAGCAGCTACACTGGAGACACCATATATTTT. This translates into CASSYTGDTIYF.

V usage is TRBV29-1 and J usage is TRBJ2-5, with TRBD2 identical over 8 bases. The V and J ends lost 7 bases and 2 bases, in that order; junction bases with no gene match: 9. The CDR3 runs 14 residues. The V gene's germline CDR1 is SQVTM and CDR2 ANQGSEA. The CDR3 loop reads CSASGGRLQETQYF. The CDR3 coding sequence is TGCAGCGCCTCGGGGGGGCGATTGCAAGAGACCCAGTACTTC.

This chain connects TRBV11-3 to TRBJ2-7, with a tentative D call TRBD2 (5 bases). Germline lookup yields CDR1 SGHNT and CDR2 YENEEA. The length of the CDR3 is 17 residues. The V and J ends lost 4 bases and 4 bases respectively, with 23 bases between them. The CDR3 region has the DNA TGTGCCAGCAGCTCCCCTTGGACTCAGGCCCGAGCTTACGAGCAGTACTTC. Translated, it gives CASSSPWTQARAYEQYF.

The chain is built from TRBV19 and TRBJ1-5; D is uncertain. CDR3 length: 15 residues. Germline V gives CDR1 LNHDA, CDR2 SQIVND (reference sequence). The germline V and J ends were trimmed by 5 bases and 0 bases, with 11 bases remaining between them. In DNA, the CDR3 is TGTGCCAGTAGTTCGTTTCGGGGTAGCAATCAGCCCCAGCATTTT. Encoded protein: CASSSFRGSNQPQHF.

The V call is TRBV20-1, the J call TRBJ2-7, with D perhaps being TRBD1 or TRBD2 (5 bases each). The V end lost 6 bases, the J end lost 0 bases, and 6 bases lay between the germline ends. There are 11 residues in the CDR3. The V gene's germline CDR1 is DFQATT and CDR2 SNEGSKA (reference sequence). Here the CDR3 reads CSAGTSYEQYF. The CDR3 DNA reads as TGCAGTGCAGGGACCTCCTACGAGCAGTACTTC.

The chain links TRBV4-3 to TRBJ2-5; unclear D gene. Per the germline V gene, CDR1 is LGHNA and CDR2 is YSLEER. The CDR3 runs 13 residues. V was pared by 3 bases and J by 5 bases, with 10 bases between. As DNA, the CDR3 is TGCGCCAGCAGCCAGGTTGTCGGCGAGACCCAGTACTTC. Protein: CASSQVVGETQYF.

This rearrangement joins TRBV3-1 (or the pseudogene TRBV3-2) to TRBJ2-7, with TRBD2 identical over 12 bases. This CDR3 comprises 15 residues. The V and J ends lost 6 bases and 2 bases, in that order; junction bases with no gene match: 5. Per the germline V gene, CDR1 is LGHDT and CDR2 is YNNKEL (reference sequence). The CDR3 protein is CASRALAGGPYEQYF. The CDR3 bases are TGTGCCAGCAGAGCTCTAGCGGGAGGGCCCTACGAGCAGTACTTC.

V gene TRBV3-1 (or the pseudogene TRBV3-2) combines with J gene TRBJ2-1; possible D gene TRBD2, 5 bases. This CDR3 has 14 residues. Germline CDR1 LGHDT, CDR2 YNNKEL (reference sequence). V shed 3 bases and J shed 9 bases, with 15 bases lying between them. CDR3 protein: CASSHGGTPGEQFF. As DNA, the CDR3 is TGTGCCAGCAGCCACGGAGGAACACCCGGTGAGCAGTTCTTC.

The chain couples TRBV7-3 to TRBJ2-2; possible D gene TRBD2, 6 bases. CDR1 and CDR2 from the germline V gene are SGHTA and FQGTGA. The length of the CDR3 is 15 residues. V lost 5 bases and J lost 5, with 15 bases in between. CDR3 bases: TGTGCCAGCAGCCCCTCAGGAGGGGTGACCGGGGAGCTGTTTTTT. Translating gives CASSPSGGVTGELFF.

This chain links TRBV30 with TRBJ1-2; TRBD1 is a possible D gene (6 bases). The V end lost 5 bases, the J end lost 3 bases, and 10 bases lay between the germline ends. Germline-derived CDR1 and CDR2 are GTSNPN and SVGIG (reference sequence). The CDR3 contains 12 residues. CDR3 in amino acids: CAWAPGDYGYTF. CDR3 bases: TGTGCCTGGGCCCCAGGGGACTATGGCTACACCTTC.

There are a few counts of this clone. The rearrangement joins TRBV5-4 to TRBJ2-7; D gene unclear. The CDR3 runs 13 residues. Germline values: CDR1 SGHNT, CDR2 YYREEE (reference sequence). V lost 2 bases, J lost 6 bases, and 12 bases lay in between. Here the CDR3 DNA reads TGTGCCAGCAGCTTCGGCCTTTTGGGCGAGCAGTACTTC. This codes for CASSFGLLGEQYF.

This chain uses TRBV19 with TRBJ1-5, with no clear D. Trimming took off 9 bases at V and 0 bases at J, with 12 bases between the two ends. The length of the CDR3 is 14 residues. Looked up from germline, CDR1 is LNHDA and CDR2 is SQIVND (reference sequence). The CDR3 here is CASRAPHSNQPQHF. CDR3 coding DNA: TGTGCCAGCAGAGCCCCCCATAGCAATCAGCCCCAGCATTTT.

The chain uses TRBV5-8 and TRBJ2-7; weak D call: TRBD1 (5 bases). The CDR3 has 13 residues. The ends were cut back, 1 base at V and 3 bases at J, with 8 bases in the middle. Germline loops: CDR1 SGHTS, CDR2 YDEGEE. The CDR3 sequence: CASSLQGIYEQYF. In DNA form, the CDR3 reads TGTGCCAGCAGCTTGCAGGGTATCTACGAGCAGTACTTC.

The V gene is TRBV27, the J gene TRBJ2-7, with 7 positions matching TRBD2. V was pared by 8 bases and J by 6 bases, with 16 bases of the junction left unmatched. The V gene's germline CDR1 is MNHEY and CDR2 SMNVEV (reference sequence). This CDR3 comprises 15 residues. The CDR3 DNA follows: TGTGCCAGCTACCCGGCGGGGAGGGAGGGGATCGAGCAGTACTTC. This sequence encodes CASYPAGREGIEQYF.

This chain joins TRBV13 and TRBJ2-1, with 7 bases fitting TRBD1. V lost 5 bases, J lost 1 base, and 5 bases stayed unmatched. In germline, CDR1 is PRHDT, CDR2 FYEKMQ (reference sequence). The CDR3 consists of 15 residues. CDR3 DNA: TGTGCCAGCAGCCCGGACAGGTTATCCTACAATGAGCAGTTCTTC. Its protein product is CASSPDRLSYNEQFF. The entire variable domain, with the rest obtained from reference TRBV13 and TRBJ2-1, is as follows: AAGVIQSPRHLIKEKRETATLKCYPIPRHDTVYWYQQGPGQDPQFLISFYEKMQSDKGSIPDRFSAQQFSDYHSELNMSSLELGDSALYFCASSPDRLSYNEQFFGPGTRLTVL.

The rearrangement uses TRBV6-5 and TRBJ2-5; 10 bases match TRBD1. The trim removed 6 bases at V and 4 bases at J, leaving 8 bases unmatched. CDR3 length: 15 residues. Per the germline V gene, CDR1 is MNHEY and CDR2 is SVGAGI. The CDR3 loop reads CASSSTTGGSETQYF. In nucleotides, the CDR3 is TGTGCCAGCAGCTCTACGACAGGGGGCTCAGAGACCCAGTACTTC.

The CDR3 protein is CASSQDVQASGNTIYF. In nucleotides, the CDR3 is TGCGCCAGCAGCCAAGACGTTCAGGCCAGTGGAAACACCATATATTTT. The rearrangement joins TRBV4-1 to TRBJ1-3; D not resolved. The CDR3 runs 16 residues. V gave up 0 bases and J gave up 3 bases, with 12 bases separating them. CDR1 MGHRA and CDR2 YSYEKL come from the germline V gene.